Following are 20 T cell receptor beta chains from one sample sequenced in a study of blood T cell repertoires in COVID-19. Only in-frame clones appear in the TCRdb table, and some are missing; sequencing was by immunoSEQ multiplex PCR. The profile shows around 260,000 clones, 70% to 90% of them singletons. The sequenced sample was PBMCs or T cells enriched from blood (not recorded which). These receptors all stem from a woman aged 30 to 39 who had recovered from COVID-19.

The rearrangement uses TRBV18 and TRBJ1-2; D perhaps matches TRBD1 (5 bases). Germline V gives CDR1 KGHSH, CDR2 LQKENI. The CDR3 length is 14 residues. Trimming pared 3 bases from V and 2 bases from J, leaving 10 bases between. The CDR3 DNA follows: TGTGCCAGCTCACCGGCAGGGAAGAACTATGGCTACACCTTC. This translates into CASSPAGKNYGYTF.

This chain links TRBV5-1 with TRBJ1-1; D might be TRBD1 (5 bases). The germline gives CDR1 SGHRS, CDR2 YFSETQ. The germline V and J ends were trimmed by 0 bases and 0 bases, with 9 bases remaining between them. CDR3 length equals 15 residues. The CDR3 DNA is TGCGCCAGCAGCTTGGACCCAGGGATGAACACTGAAGCTTTCTTT. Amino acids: CASSLDPGMNTEAFF.

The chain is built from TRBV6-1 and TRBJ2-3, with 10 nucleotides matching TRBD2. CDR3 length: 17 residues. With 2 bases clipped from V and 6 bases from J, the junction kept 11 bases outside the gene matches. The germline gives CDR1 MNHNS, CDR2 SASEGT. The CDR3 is CASSEFSASGRADTQYF. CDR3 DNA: TGTGCCAGCAGTGAATTTTCGGCTAGCGGGAGAGCTGATACGCAGTATTTT.

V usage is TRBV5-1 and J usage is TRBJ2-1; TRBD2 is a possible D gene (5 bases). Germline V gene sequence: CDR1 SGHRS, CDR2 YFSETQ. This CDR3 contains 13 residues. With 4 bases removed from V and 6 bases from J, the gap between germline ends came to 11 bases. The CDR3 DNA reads TGCGCCAGCAGCGCAAGGACTGTCAATGAGCAGTTCTTC. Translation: CASSARTVNEQFF.

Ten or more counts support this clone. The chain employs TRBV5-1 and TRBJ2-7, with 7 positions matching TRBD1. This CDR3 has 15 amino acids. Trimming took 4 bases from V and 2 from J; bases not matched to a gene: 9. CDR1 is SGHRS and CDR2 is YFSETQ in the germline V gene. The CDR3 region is CASSPRQGTAYEQYF. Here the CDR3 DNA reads TGCGCCAGCAGCCCGCGTCAGGGGACAGCCTACGAGCAGTACTTC.

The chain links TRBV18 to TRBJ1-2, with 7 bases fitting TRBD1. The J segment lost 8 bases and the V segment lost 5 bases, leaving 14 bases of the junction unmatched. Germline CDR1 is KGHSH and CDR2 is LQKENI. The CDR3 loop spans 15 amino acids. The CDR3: CASSTIKGGASGYTF. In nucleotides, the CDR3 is TGTGCCAGCTCAACCATAAAAGGGGGCGCGAGCGGCTACACCTTC.

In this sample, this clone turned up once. The CDR3 sequence: CASIMEGGNEQFF. The CDR3 DNA sequence: TGTGCCAGCATCATGGAGGGAGGGAATGAGCAGTTCTTC. V gene TRBV7-2 combines with J gene TRBJ2-1; TRBD2 matches at 7 bases. Per the germline V gene, CDR1 is SGHTA and CDR2 is FQGNSA. J gave up 7 bases and V 7 bases, and 7 bases lay outside the gene matches. The CDR3 loop spans 13 amino acids.

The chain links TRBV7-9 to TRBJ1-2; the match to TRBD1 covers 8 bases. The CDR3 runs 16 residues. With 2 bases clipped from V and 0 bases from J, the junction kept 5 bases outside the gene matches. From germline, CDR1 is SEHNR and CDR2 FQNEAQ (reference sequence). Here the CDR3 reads CASSLTDRVSNYGYTF. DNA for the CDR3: TGTGCCAGCAGCTTAACGGACAGGGTCTCTAACTATGGCTACACCTTC.

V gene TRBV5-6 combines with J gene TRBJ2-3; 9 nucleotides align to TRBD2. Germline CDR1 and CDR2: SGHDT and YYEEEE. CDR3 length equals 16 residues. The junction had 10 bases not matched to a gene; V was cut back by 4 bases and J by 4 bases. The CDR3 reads CASSTWAGGRSDTQYF. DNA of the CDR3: TGTGCCAGCAGCACCTGGGCGGGAGGGCGGTCAGATACGCAGTATTTT.

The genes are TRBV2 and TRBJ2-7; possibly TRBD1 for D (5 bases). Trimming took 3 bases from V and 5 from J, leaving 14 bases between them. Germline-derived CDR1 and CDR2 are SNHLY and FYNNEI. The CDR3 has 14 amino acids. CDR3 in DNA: TGTGCCAGCAGTGAGGGGCAGGGTTTAAACGAGCAGTACTTC. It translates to CASSEGQGLNEQYF.

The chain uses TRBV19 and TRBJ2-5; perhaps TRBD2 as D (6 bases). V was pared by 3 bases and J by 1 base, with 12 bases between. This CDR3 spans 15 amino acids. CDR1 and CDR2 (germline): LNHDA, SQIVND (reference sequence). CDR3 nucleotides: TGTGCCAGTAGTATCGTTGCGGGGCTCCAAGAGACCCAGTACTTC. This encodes CASSIVAGLQETQYF.

The CDR3 loop reads CASSLEWAGDEAFF. CDR3 bases: TGCGCCAGCAGCTTGGAGTGGGCAGGGGATGAAGCTTTCTTT. The chain combines TRBV5-1 with TRBJ1-1, with a weak D call TRBD1 (6 bases). The germline V gene has CDR1 SGHRS and CDR2 YFSETQ. V lost 0 bases, J lost 7 bases, and 13 bases lay in between. The CDR3 is made up of 14 amino acids.

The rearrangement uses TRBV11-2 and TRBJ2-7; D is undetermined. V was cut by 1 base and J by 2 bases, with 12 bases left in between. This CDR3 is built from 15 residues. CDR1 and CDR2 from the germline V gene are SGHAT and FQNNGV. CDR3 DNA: TGTGCCAGCAGCTTAGGGCCAGGAAACACCTACGAGCAGTACTTC. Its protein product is CASSLGPGNTYEQYF.

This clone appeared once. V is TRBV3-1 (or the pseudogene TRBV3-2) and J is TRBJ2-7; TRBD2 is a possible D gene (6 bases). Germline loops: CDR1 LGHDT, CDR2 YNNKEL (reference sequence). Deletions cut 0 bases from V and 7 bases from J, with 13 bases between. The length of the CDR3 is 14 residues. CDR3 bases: TGTGCCAGCAGCCAAGACTGGGCCCGGGAGGAGCAGTACTTC. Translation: CASSQDWAREEQYF.

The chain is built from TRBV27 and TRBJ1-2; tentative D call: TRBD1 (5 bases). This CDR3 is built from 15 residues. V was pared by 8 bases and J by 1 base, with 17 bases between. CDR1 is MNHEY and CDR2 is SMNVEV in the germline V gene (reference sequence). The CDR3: CASGERRQLNYGYTF. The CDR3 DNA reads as TGTGCCAGCGGAGAAAGACGACAGCTTAACTATGGCTACACCTTC.

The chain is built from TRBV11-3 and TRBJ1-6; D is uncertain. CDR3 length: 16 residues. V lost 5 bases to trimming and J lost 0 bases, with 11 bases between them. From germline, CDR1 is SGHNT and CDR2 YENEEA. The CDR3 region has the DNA TGTGCCAGCAGCCTAGGCGGGAGCTCCTATAATTCACCCCTCCACTTT. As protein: CASSLGGSSYNSPLHF.

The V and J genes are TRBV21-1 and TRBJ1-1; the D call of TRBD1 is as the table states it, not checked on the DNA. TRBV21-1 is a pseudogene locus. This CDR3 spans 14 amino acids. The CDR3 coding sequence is TGTGCCAGCAGCCCGGGACAGGGAGGGACTGAAGCTTTCTTT. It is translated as CASSPGQGGTEAFF.

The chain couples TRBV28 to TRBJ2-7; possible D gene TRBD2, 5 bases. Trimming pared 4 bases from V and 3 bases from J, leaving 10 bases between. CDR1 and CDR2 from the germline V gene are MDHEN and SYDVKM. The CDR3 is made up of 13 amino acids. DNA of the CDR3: TGTGCCAGCAGTTCGGGGTCGGGCTACGAGCAGTACTTC. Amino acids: CASSSGSGYEQYF.

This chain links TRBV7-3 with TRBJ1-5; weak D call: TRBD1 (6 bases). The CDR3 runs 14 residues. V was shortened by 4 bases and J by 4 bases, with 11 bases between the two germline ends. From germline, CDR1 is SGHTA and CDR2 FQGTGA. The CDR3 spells CASSSTGGNQPQHF. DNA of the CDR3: TGTGCCAGCAGCTCGACAGGTGGGAATCAGCCCCAGCATTTT.

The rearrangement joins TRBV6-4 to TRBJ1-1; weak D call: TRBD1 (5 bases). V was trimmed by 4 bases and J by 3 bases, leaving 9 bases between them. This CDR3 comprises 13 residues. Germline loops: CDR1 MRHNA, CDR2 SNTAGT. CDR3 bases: TGTGCCAGCAGTGCCAGGGATGACACTGAAGCTTTCTTT. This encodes CASSARDDTEAFF.